This T cell receptor (beta chain) is from a study of shared clonotypes between healthy human individuals. Study-level points and caveats: Represented diversity (both genetic and exposure-history) was limited by the small number of donors. Among several donors, 4.5% to 5.5% of naive CD4 clonotypes were found in common.

TCRdb's copy holds only in-frame clones and misses some; the assay was immunoSEQ multiplex PCR. The repertoire consists of 950,000 to 1,200,000 clones, with around three quarters occurring once and the leading ten covering 0.89%. Only one count was recorded for this clone. What it binds is not known. The CDR3 has 15 amino acids. V lost 4 bases and J 0 bases, leaving 7 bases between the germline ends. Germline V gives CDR1 MNHEY, CDR2 SMNVEV (reference sequence). The sequencing input was memory CD4+ T cells from PBMCs. Subset: CD45RA-negative fraction. V gene TRBV27 combines with J gene TRBJ2-6; D not resolved. The TCR originated in a man aged 18 to 29 in good health. Some clones in this sample may be carry-over from other donors' samples. Here the CDR3 DNA reads TGTGCCAGCAGTTCCCAGAACTCTGGGGCCAACGTCCTGACTTTC. Amino acids: CASSSQNSGANVLTF.